This TCR beta chain was sequenced for a study of T cell repertoires in cytomegalovirus infection (dated by TCRdb to between 2018 and 2021). In terms of the full investigation: Because public TCR beta signatures pointed to carriage of CMV infection together with the matching HLA type, the HLA type of each donor mattered for the analysis. General findings and caveats noted by the study authors: The ex vivo response was dominated by HLA-C-restricted CMV-specific TCR beta clonotypes, and the single most frequent clonotype in two of eight donors was supplied by these HLA-C-restricted clonotypes. In both this cohort and an independent roughly 330-donor cohort, the cumulative frequency of public TCR beta family members distinguished carriers of CMV infection plus the relevant HLA type.

This clonotype was detected a few times. Its specific antigen is unknown. No qualities accompany the bases; no much larger clone lies one base away. Instrument on record: Illumina HiSeq 1500. TCRdb passed the public sequencing reads through fastp at Q25 and MiXCR, retaining productive beta sequences. Records with the same CDR3 protein are collapsed into one entry carrying the most frequent genes and DNA. The sample table holds roughly 310,000 distinct CDR3 sequences, of which 15% to 20% were seen once. Of the sample, around 12% falls within the top ten clones. CDR3 length: 17 amino acids, cysteine to phenylalanine. Of all the DNA, just the CDR3 is kept, 51 bases in frame from base 1. Trimming takes 8 bases off V and 5 bases off J; junction bases not matched to a gene: 16. CDR1 and CDR2 (KGHSH, LQKENI) derive from the germline V gene.

The receptor comes from a human donor in good health (CMV status not recorded). Some clones in this sample may be carry-over from other donors' samples. Sample: PBMCs. The V and J genes are TRBV18 and TRBJ2-5, with 11 bases in between that match TRBD2. The DNA sequence is given as TGTGCCAGCCTGGGGACTAGCGGATCCCCGAAAGTTGAGACCCAGTACTTC. The translation is CASLGTSGSPKVETQYF.